The entry that follows covers one T cell receptor beta chain sequence. The antigen remains undetermined. These data are taken from a study of cytomegalovirus exposure and HLA in healthy donors. Whole-study results and caveats: Earlier analysis found most TCR beta V segments productive about 87% or about 30% of the time. Follow-up analysis later connected one missense variant in DCLRE1C with trimming of TCR beta V- and J-genes.

CDR1 is LGHNA and CDR2 is YNFKEQ in the germline V gene. V was clipped by 0 bases and J by 2 bases; unmatched bases: 6. The CDR3 totals 17 residues. In the PCR, 60 Vbeta and 13 Jbeta primers were used. Here immunoSEQ multiplex PCR was the method, and the copy in TCRdb shows in-frame clones only, minus some. This table holds more than 40,000 clones. The chain has TRBV4-2 and TRBJ1-2; TRBD1 agrees at 10 bases. Sequencing was done on a sample of PBMCs. This clonotype originated in a woman aged 40 to 50 in good health and CMV-seronegative. CDR3 DNA: TGTGCCAGCAGCCAAGATAGTGGGGACAGGGGAAACTATGGCTACACCTTC. It is translated as CASSQDSGDRGNYGYTF.